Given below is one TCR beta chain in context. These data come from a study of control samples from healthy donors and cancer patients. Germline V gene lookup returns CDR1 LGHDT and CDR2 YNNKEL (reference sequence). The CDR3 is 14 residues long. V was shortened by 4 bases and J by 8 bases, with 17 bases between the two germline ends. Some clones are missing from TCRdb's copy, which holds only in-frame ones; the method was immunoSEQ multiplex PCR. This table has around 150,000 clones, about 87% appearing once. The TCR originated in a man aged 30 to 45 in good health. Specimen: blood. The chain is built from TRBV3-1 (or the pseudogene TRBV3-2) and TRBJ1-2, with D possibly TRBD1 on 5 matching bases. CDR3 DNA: TGTGCCAGCAGCCCCGGGGCCGAGATGAGGGGCTACACCTTC. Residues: CASSPGAEMRGYTF.